Listed below are T cell receptor beta chains from one sample, sequenced in a study of monozygotic twins with inflammatory bowel disease. Reanalyzing the 5' RACE reads, TCRdb keeps one entry per CDR3 protein, without DNA. The sample table sets out some 170,000 distinct CDR3 sequences. The sample comprised blood. Receptor source: a human donor with ulcerative colitis or Crohn's disease, or a healthy co-twin of an affected twin (not recorded which). CDR3s include the opening cysteine and the closing phenylalanine or tryptophan.

j_gene,v_gene,CDR3aa
TRBJ2-6,TRBV20-1,CSAKTGSGANVLTF
TRBJ2-2,TRBV6-5,CASYRVNGELFF
TRBJ1-1,TRBV30,CAWSGAELATEAFF
TRBJ1-1,TRBV6-2/TRBV6-3,CASRVGVWDRINTEAFF
TRBJ1-5,TRBV5-1,CASSPVGNQPQHF
TRBJ2-5,TRBV12-5,CASGSTGETQYF
TRBJ2-7,TRBV5-1,CASTGQDYEQYF
TRBJ1-3,TRBV5-5,CASSLRRASSGNTIYF
TRBJ2-7,TRBV25-1,CASSRRGPGNDIEQYF
TRBJ2-2,TRBV11-2,CASSRGFAGGRGGELFF
TRBJ2-1,TRBV29-1,CSVERTSGGAYYEQFF
TRBJ1-3,TRBV6-1,CASRHLGQGLPGSGNTIYF
TRBJ2-1,TRBV6-2/TRBV6-3,CASSYSAVGNEQFF
TRBJ1-6,TRBV7-9,CASSLEWDPQGDSPLHF
TRBJ1-2,TRBV20-1,CSAREQGGYGYTF
TRBJ2-1,TRBV7-8,CASSLGLAANEQFF
TRBJ1-3,TRBV15,CATSREDTIYF
TRBJ1-4,TRBV20-1,CSAEALITGTGENEKLFF
TRBJ2-3,TRBV7-2,CASSPAGLAGRDTQYF
TRBJ2-3,TRBV20-1,CSVPEQISSTDTQYF
TRBJ1-4,TRBV20-1,CSATSTGSVTRLNEKLFF
TRBJ1-2,TRBV3-1,CASSQQGFVYGYTF
TRBJ2-1,TRBV12-3/TRBV12-4,CASSSSLAGVRPYNEQFF
TRBJ2-7,TRBV3-1,CASSLGSVPSYEQYF
TRBJ2-2,TRBV4-3,CASSQGHTGELFF
TRBJ2-6,TRBV29-1,CSVGHSGANVLTF
TRBJ2-5,TRBV12-3/TRBV12-4,CASSFLQETQYF
TRBJ2-5,TRBV18,CASSKNTKETQYF
TRBJ1-4,TRBV11-2,CASSFRQSEKLFF
TRBJ2-7,TRBV5-1,CASSFLGTSVEQYF
TRBJ2-3,TRBV6-2/TRBV6-3,CASTLRGGRKQYF
TRBJ2-3,TRBV24-1,CATSDRRGGQTDTQYF
TRBJ1-3,TRBV3-1,CASSQGMNRDRRNTIYF
TRBJ1-2,TRBV27,CASSSSRTGRGYGYTF
TRBJ2-6,TRBV4-1,CASSQDPSGANVLTF
TRBJ1-5,TRBV6-5,CASSYWTGVHQPQHF
TRBJ2-3,TRBV5-1,CASSPPTDTQYF
TRBJ2-3,TRBV7-2,CASSPYSHPDTQYF
TRBJ2-7,TRBV7-2,CASSLRHSEGEQYF
TRBJ2-7,TRBV5-1,CASSTDRGHEQYF
TRBJ2-3,TRBV3-1,CASSQTDTQYF
TRBJ2-7,TRBV20-1,CSARDARAGYEQYF
TRBJ1-2,TRBV7-2,CASHRGVDYGYTF
TRBJ1-2,TRBV5-6,CASSIITGGLDYGYTF
TRBJ1-6,TRBV29-1,CSVWDGLNSPLHF
TRBJ1-5,TRBV20-1,CSASERVNHHSGNQPQHF
TRBJ1-1,TRBV11-2,CASSLPDFNTEAFF
TRBJ1-5,TRBV7-2,CASSFAAPPEPQHF
TRBJ2-1,TRBV20-1,CSARSTSGYNEQFF
TRBJ2-2,TRBV20-1,CSVSPWTPGAASTGELFF
TRBJ2-1,TRBV5-4,CASSSMGLRPDEQFF
TRBJ1-1,TRBV29-1,CSVEDRGGKAFF
TRBJ1-2,TRBV4-3,CASSQSSYGYTF